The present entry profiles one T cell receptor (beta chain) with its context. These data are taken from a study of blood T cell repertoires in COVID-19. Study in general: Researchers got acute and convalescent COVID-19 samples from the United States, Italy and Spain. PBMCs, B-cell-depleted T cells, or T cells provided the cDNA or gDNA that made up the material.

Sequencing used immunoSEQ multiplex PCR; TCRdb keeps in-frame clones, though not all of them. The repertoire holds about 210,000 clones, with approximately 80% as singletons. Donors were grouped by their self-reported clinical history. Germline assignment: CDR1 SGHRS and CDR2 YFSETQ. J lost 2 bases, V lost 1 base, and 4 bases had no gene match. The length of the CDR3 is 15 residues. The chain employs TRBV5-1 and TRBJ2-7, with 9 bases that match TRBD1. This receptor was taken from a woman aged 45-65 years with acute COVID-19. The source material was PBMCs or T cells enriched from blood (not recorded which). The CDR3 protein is CASSLLGTGPYEQYF. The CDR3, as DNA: TGCGCCAGCAGCTTGCTCGGGACAGGGCCCTACGAGCAGTACTTC.